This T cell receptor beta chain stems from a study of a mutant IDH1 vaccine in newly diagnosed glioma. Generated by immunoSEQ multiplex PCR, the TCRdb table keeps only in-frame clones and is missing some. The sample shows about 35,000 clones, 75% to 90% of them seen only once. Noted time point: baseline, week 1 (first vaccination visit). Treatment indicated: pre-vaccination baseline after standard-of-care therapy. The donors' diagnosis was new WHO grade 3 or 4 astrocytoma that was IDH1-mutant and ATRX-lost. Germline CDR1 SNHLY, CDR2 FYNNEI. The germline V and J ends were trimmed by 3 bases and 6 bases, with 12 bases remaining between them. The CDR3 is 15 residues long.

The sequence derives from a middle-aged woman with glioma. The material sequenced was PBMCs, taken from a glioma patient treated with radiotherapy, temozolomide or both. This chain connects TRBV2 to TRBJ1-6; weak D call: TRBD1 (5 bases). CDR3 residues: CASSELRGGNSPLHF. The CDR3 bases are TGTGCCAGCAGTGAGTTAAGGGGTGGTAATTCACCCCTCCACTTT. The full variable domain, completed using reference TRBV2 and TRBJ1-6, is EPEVTQTPSHQVTQMGQEVILRCVPISNHLYFYWYRQILGQKVEFLVSFYNNEISEKSEIFDDQFSVERPDGSNFTLKIRSTKLEDSAMYFCASSELRGGNSPLHFGNGTRLTVT.